The clone carrying this T cell receptor (beta chain) was found a few times. Assay used: immunoSEQ multiplex PCR; TCRdb lists only in-frame clones, some missing. The sample includes about 280,000 clones, 85% of them seen just once. The sample comes from a study of blood T cell repertoires in COVID-19. Participant ages covered roughly 18 to 89 years across 24 US areas. Per germline, CDR1 MGHRA and CDR2 YSYEKL. CDR3 length: 15 amino acids. Between the trimmed V and J ends, which lost 0 bases and 0 bases, there was a span of 8 bases. The source is a woman aged 50 to 65 who had recovered from COVID-19. The J gene is TRBJ1-1, the V gene TRBV4-1; D gene unclear. Sequences were obtained from PBMCs or T cells enriched from blood (not recorded which). CDR3 in DNA: TGCGCCAGCAGCCAAGAAACGGGAATGAACACTGAAGCTTTCTTT. Translated, it gives CASSQETGMNTEAFF.